What follows describes a single T cell receptor beta chain. Regarding treatment: oral pan-JAK inhibitor, 5-10 mg twice daily. The sample comes from a study of CD8+ T cells in alopecia areata. The V gene's germline CDR1 is SNHLY and CDR2 FYNNEI. Trimming pared 8 bases from V and 9 bases from J, leaving 11 bases between. The CDR3 is made up of 12 amino acids. Extracted RNA was reverse transcribed, and the resulting cDNA served as sequencing template. Measured with immunoSEQ multiplex PCR; TCRdb has only the in-frame clones, and not every one. The sample lists about 270,000 clones; around 64% were seen once.

Source: CD4+ T cells sorted from blood, taken at week 52, from a patient treated with tofacitinib. This rearrangement joins TRBV2 to TRBJ1-6; no clear D gene. The sequence was collected from a human donor with alopecia areata. The CDR3 reads CASEERASPLHF. CDR3 DNA: TGTGCCAGCGAAGAACGGGCTTCACCCCTCCACTTT.